The T cell receptor beta chain under discussion was sequenced for a study of blood T cell repertoires in COVID-19 (dated by TCRdb to about 2020). Concerning the study at large: Samples from collaborators originated in the United States, Italy and Spain and spanned both the acute and convalescent phases of COVID-19. A freely available public database, intended as a resource for researchers studying the immune response to SARS-CoV-2, is where the repertoires were released. The sample metadata nearly always contained a de-identified subject ID, COVID-19 status, age in years and sex. The dataset comprised deeply sampled blood TCRbeta repertoires from subjects exposed to, actively infected with, or recovered from COVID-19. The samples were drawn from the first 160 participants of the ongoing ImmuneRACE study and from 1,200 or so subjects provided by 6 global collaborators. HLA class I and class II types, where available, came from metadata supplied by the sample provider rather than from assay-based typing. The material from the prospective study consisted of cDNA or gDNA derived from T cells, B-cell-depleted T cells, or PBMCs.

In Seattle, one collaborating source enrolled patients while the infection was active and tracked those patients longitudinally over the course of disease. Whole blood was collected in K2EDTA tubes by collaborating institutions according to the institutions' own protocols. For TCRbeta analysis, collaborators shipped samples as frozen whole blood, isolated PBMCs, or DNA extracted from either of those sample types. General conclusions and limits of the study: The quantity of clinical and demographic metadata differed by source and by participant and was supplied without curation.

TCRbeta CDR3 regions were amplified from genomic DNA using the immunoSEQ Assay, a bias-controlled multiplex PCR. The authors' pipeline ran thus. Nucleated cell counts per sample were estimated from amplification of reference gene primers within the assay. Sequence reads were collapsed and filtered to measure the absolute abundance of every unique TCRbeta CDR3 rearrangement. For each sample, productive Simpson clonality was calculated by taking the square root of Simpson's diversity index across productive rearrangements. TCRdb retrieved this table from immuneACCESS and kept in-frame rearrangements only. Not all clones are present; in checked studies, unresolved V genes account for under half, and no reason is known for the remainder. Clone size and V and J calls were adopted from that table, with D and trimming inferred from the DNA. This sample lists about 170,000 clones; roughly 86% were detected once. The ten largest clones represent roughly 2.4% of the sample.

As for this clone: Which antigen it targets is not known. Base qualities are not recorded, but no much larger clone differs from it by a single base.

The CDR3 numbers 14 residues from cysteine through phenylalanine. The sequence is cut down to CDR3 DNA, 42 bases in frame from base 1. V has 5 bases trimmed and J has 2 bases trimmed; junction bases matching no gene number 2. Reading the germline V gene gives CDR1 MDHEN and CDR2 SYDVKM. Input material: peripheral blood. The sequence was collected from a woman aged 80 or over with COVID-19, enrolled during active disease. The chain joins TRBV28 to TRBJ2-7, with 11 middle bases fitting TRBD2. The bases are TGTGCCAGCAGTCAACTAGCGGGAGCCTACGAGCAGTACTTC. Its protein reads: CASSQLAGAYEQYF.